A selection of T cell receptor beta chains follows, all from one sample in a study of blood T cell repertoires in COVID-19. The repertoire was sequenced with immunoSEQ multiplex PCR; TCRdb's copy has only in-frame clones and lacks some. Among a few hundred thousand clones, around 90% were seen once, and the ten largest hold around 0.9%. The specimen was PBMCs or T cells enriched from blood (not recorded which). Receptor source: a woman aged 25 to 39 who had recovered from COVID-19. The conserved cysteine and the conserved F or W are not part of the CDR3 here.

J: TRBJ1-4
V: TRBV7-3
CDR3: ASSLMGGPNEKLF

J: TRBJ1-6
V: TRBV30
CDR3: AWRFRDRGLNSPLH

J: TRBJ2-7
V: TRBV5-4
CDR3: ASSLTPAGGGNEQY

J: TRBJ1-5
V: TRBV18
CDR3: ASSPQGVVNQPQH

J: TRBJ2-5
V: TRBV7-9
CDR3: ASSFPPLDSHQETQY

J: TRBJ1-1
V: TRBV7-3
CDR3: ASSLWAQRLNTEAF

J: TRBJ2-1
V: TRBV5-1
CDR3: ASQLAGSYNEQF

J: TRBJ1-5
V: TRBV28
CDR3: ASSFLGGQPQH

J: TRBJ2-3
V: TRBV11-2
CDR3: ASSLDLAGTHTQY

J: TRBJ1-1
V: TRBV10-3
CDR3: AISGGGNTEAF

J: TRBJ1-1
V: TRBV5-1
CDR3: ASSLGQGAMNTEAF

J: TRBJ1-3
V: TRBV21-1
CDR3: ASSRYRVGTGNTIY

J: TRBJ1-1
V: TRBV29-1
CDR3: SVAQGAPEAF

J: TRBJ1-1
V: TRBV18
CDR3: ASSPGQAGMNTEAF

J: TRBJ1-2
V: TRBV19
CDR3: ASSIETALDGYT

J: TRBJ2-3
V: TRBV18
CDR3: ASSPIKGGSQY

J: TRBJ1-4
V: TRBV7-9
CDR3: ASTFSTSNEKLF

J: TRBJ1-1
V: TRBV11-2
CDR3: ASSLGLSSEAF

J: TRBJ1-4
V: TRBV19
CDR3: ASSSGRGANEKLF

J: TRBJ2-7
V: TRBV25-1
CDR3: ASSDIWKGGQEDEQY

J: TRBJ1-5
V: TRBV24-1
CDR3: ATSGTLNQPQH

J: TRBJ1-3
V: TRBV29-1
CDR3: SASFSGNTIY

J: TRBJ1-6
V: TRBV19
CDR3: ASSIRNDNSPLH

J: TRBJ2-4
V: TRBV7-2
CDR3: ASSFRQGGNIQY